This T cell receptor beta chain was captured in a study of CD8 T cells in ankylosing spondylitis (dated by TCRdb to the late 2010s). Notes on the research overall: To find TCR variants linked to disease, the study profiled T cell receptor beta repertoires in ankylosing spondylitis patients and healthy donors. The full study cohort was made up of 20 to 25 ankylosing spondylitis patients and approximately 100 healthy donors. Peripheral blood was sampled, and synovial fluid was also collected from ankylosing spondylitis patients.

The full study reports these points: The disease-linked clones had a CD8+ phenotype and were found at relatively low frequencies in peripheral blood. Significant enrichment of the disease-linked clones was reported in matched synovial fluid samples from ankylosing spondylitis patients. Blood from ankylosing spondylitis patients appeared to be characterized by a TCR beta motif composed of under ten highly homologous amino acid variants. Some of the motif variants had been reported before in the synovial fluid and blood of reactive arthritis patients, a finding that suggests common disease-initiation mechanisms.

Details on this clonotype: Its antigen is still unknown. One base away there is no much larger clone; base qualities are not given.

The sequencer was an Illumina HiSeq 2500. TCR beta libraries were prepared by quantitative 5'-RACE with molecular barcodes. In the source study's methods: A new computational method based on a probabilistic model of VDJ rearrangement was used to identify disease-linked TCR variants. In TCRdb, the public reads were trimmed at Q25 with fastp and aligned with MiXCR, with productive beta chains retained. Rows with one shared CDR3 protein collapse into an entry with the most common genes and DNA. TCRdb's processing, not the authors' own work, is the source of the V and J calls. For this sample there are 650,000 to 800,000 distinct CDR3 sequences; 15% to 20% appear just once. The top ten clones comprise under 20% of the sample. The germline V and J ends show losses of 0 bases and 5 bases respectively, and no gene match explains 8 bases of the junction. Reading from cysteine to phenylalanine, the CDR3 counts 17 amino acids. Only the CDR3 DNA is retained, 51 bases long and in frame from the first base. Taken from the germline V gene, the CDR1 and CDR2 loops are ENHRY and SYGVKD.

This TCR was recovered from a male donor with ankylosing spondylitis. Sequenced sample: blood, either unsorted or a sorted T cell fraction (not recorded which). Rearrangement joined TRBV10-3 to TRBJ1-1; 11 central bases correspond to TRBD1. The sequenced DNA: TGTGCCATCAGTGAGTCGAAAGGACAGGGGGCGGGTACTGAAGCTTTCTTT. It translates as CAISESKGQGAGTEAFF.